This is a list of T cell receptor beta chains from one sample in a study of blood T cell repertoires in COVID-19. Sequencing was performed with immunoSEQ multiplex PCR; in TCRdb, only in-frame clones are kept and a portion is missing. The data contain fewer than 65,000 clones, approximately 89% of them singletons. Specimen: peripheral blood. Receptor source: a man aged 55 to 70 with acute or convalescent COVID-19. Each CDR3 is given with its conserved first and last residue. The D gene is left open where the match is weak. Clone size appears in some rows only: once, few, many, or a class for an expanded clone.

TRBJ1-5,TRBV7-9,.,.,TGTGCCAGCAGCCCGAGGGGGGGTCAGCCCCAGCATTTT,CASSPRGGQPQHF
TRBJ1-1,TRBV9,.,.,TGTGCCAGCAGCCTAAAATGGAGGAACACTGAAGCTTTCTTT,CASSLKWRNTEAFF
TRBJ1-1,TRBV19,TRBD1,.,TGTGCCAGTAGGGGACAGGGGGGGTCTCAAGCTTTCTTT,CASRGQGGSQAFF
TRBJ1-1,TRBV4-1,.,.,TGCGCCAGCAGCCATCCGTTTATGAACACTGAAGCTTTCTTT,CASSHPFMNTEAFF
TRBJ2-7,TRBV2,.,.,TGTGCCAGCAGCCGGGGAGCCGCCTACGAGCAGTACTTC,CASSRGAAYEQYF
TRBJ1-1,TRBV5-1,.,.,TGCGCCAGCAGCTTGGGGGCGCGTTTAACGAACACTGAAGCTTTCTTT,CASSLGARLTNTEAFF
TRBJ1-3,TRBV6-5,.,few,TGTGCCAGCAGCCGCGGCGCGAGCTCTGGAAACACCATATATTTT,CASSRGASSGNTIYF
TRBJ2-6,TRBV7-3,.,.,TGTGCCAGCAGCTCCACTCTCGGTGGGGCCAACGTCCTGACTTTC,CASSSTLGGANVLTF
TRBJ1-2,TRBV5-1,.,.,TGCGCCAGCAGCTTGGGTGGCCGAAACTATGGCTACACCTTC,CASSLGGRNYGYTF
TRBJ1-3,TRBV3-1/TRBV3-2,.,.,TGTGCCAGCAGCCATACACGCTCTGGAAACACCATATATTTT,CASSHTRSGNTIYF
TRBJ1-5,TRBV24-1,.,.,TGTGCCACCAACCCGATGACTGAAGAGCCCCAGCATTTT,CATNPMTEEPQHF
TRBJ1-1,TRBV27,.,.,TGTGCCAGCAGTTTAGTCGGGGGGTTGCGGTACACTGAAGCTTTCTTT,CASSLVGGLRYTEAFF
TRBJ1-5,TRBV27,.,.,TGTGCCAGCAGTAGGGCGGACTCGAGTCAGCCCCAGCATTTT,CASSRADSSQPQHF
TRBJ1-1,TRBV18,.,.,TGTGCCAGCTCACTCGGACAGAACACTGAAGCTTTCTTT,CASSLGQNTEAFF
TRBJ1-3,TRBV4-1,.,.,TGCGCCAGCAGCCAAGATTCGGCAGGCCACTCTGGAAACACCATATATTTT,CASSQDSAGHSGNTIYF
TRBJ1-1,TRBV5-6,TRBD1,.,TGTGCCAGGGGGACAGGGGGAGACACTGAAGCTTTCTTT,CARGTGGDTEAFF
TRBJ2-3,TRBV30,.,.,TGTGCCTGGAGTCCTAACAGGGTTATCGCAGATACGCAGTATTTT,CAWSPNRVIADTQYF
TRBJ2-3,TRBV28,.,.,TGTGCCAGTAAAGATACGGGATTGGATACGCAGTATTTT,CASKDTGLDTQYF
TRBJ2-3,TRBV7-9,TRBD2,once,TGTGCCAGCAGCTTCCCATTTCGACTAGCCAAGGTCACAGATACGCAGTATTTT,CASSFPFRLAKVTDTQYF
TRBJ1-4,TRBV18,.,.,TGTGCCAGCTCGCTCAGGGTGGGAGAAAAACTGTTTTTT,CASSLRVGEKLFF
TRBJ2-2,TRBV5-1,.,.,TGCGCCAGCAGCAATGGAGCGGGCGGGGAGCTGTTTTTT,CASSNGAGGELFF
TRBJ1-2,TRBV15,TRBD1,once,TGTGCCACCAGCGGTGGGACAGGGGACGGCTACACCTTC,CATSGGTGDGYTF
TRBJ2-5,TRBV28,.,.,TGTGCCAGCAGAAGGGGGTATGGAGAGACCCAGTACTTC,CASRRGYGETQYF
TRBJ2-6,TRBV10-3,.,.,TGTGCCATCAGTGATACAGGGTTCTCTGGGGCCAACGTCCTGACTTTC,CAISDTGFSGANVLTF
TRBJ1-6,TRBV30,.,.,TGTGCCTGGAGTACACGCCCGGGGTGGGACACCCACTTT,CAWSTRPGWDTHF
TRBJ2-2,TRBV19,TRBD2,.,TGTGCCAGTAGTATATCGGCGGGAGTGTTCGGGGAGCTGTTTTTT,CASSISAGVFGELFF
TRBJ2-7,TRBV6-2/TRBV6-3,TRBD2,.,TGTGCCAGCAGTTTCCCTCGGACTAGCGGCTACGAGCAGTACTTC,CASSFPRTSGYEQYF
TRBJ2-3,TRBV3-1/TRBV3-2,.,once,TGTGCCAGCAGCGAAGCTTATTCTAGCGCAGATACGCAGTATTTT,CASSEAYSSADTQYF
TRBJ1-2,TRBV25-1,.,.,TGTGCCAGCAGTGGAGGAGGCTTAGACTATGGCTACACCTTC,CASSGGGLDYGYTF
TRBJ2-1,TRBV10-2,TRBD1,.,TGCGCCAGCAGAGAGACAGGGATAATGGGCAATGAGCAGTTCTTC,CASRETGIMGNEQFF
TRBJ1-3,TRBV2,TRBD1,.,TGTGCCAGCACCCCCATCCCCAGGGGGAAATCTGGAAACACCATATATTTT,CASTPIPRGKSGNTIYF
TRBJ1-6,TRBV30,TRBD1,.,TGTGCCTTGACAGGGGGCGGTAATTCACCCCTCCACTTT,CALTGGGNSPLHF
TRBJ1-5,TRBV6-5,.,.,TGTGCCAGCACCGCAGGGTACAATCAGCCCCAGCATTTT,CASTAGYNQPQHF
TRBJ1-6,TRBV2,TRBD1,.,TGTGCCAGCGCCGGGACAGAAGCTTCACCCCTCCACTTT,CASAGTEASPLHF
TRBJ2-2,TRBV5-4,TRBD2,.,TGTGCCAGCAGCCGAGGCGGTGGGGGGGGCACCGGGGAGCTGTTTTTT,CASSRGGGGGTGELFF
TRBJ1-5,TRBV12-3/TRBV12-4,.,.,TGTGCCAGCAGTTTAGCGGGGGGTCAGCCCCAGCATTTT,CASSLAGGQPQHF